The 29 T cell receptor beta chains below were found in one sample sequenced in a study of spatial heterogeneity in lung cancer. One entry per CDR3 protein, called by TCRdb with MiXCR from the 5' RACE reads. Among tens of thousands of distinct CDR3 sequences listed, about 4.5% were seen once. Specified time point: sample taken at primary tumor resection. Whole RNA, isolated from tumor, nontumor lung or frozen PBMC, was sequenced without prior sorting. The source was PBMCs, collected at surgery. The receptors stem from a male donor with early-stage non-small cell lung cancer.

This clonotype was seen repeatedly, ten times or more. The chain uses TRBV2 and TRBJ2-3; TRBD1 agrees at 7 bases. V gave up 5 bases and J gave up 0 bases; unmatched junction bases: 5. Germline CDR1 is SNHLY and CDR2 is FYNNEI. This CDR3 has 15 residues. DNA of the CDR3: TGTGCCAGCAGTCCCGGACAGGTTAGCACAGATACGCAGTATTTT. This translates into CASSPGQVSTDTQYF.

This clonotype came up a few times. The V gene is TRBV7-2, the J gene TRBJ2-7; a weak D match, TRBD1 (6 bases). The CDR3 is 14 amino acids. Trimming shortened V by 3 bases and J by 2 bases, and 11 bases separated the two germline ends. Germline V gene lookup returns CDR1 SGHTA and CDR2 FQGNSA. The CDR3 reads CASSFTGPPYEQYF. CDR3 bases: TGTGCCAGCAGCTTTACAGGGCCCCCCTACGAGCAGTACTTC. Complete variable domain (other parts from reference TRBV7-2 and TRBJ2-7): GAGVSQSPSNKVTEKGKDVELRCDPISGHTALYWYRQSLGQGLEFLIYFQGNSAPDKSGLPSDRFSAERTGGSVSTLTIQRTQQEDSAVYLCASSFTGPPYEQYFGPGTRLTVT.

This clonotype occurred many times. V and J are TRBV6-7 and TRBJ2-7; D uncertain. TRBV6-7 is an ORF, with its function uncertain. The germline V and J ends were trimmed by 8 bases and 0 bases, with 17 bases remaining between them. The length of the CDR3 is 15 residues. The CDR3 spells CASDPEPRSSYEQYF. Here the CDR3 DNA reads TGTGCCAGCGACCCCGAACCCAGAAGCTCCTACGAGCAGTACTTC.

There are many counts of this clonotype. The chain couples TRBV11-2 to TRBJ2-1, with 11 bases lining up with TRBD1. V dropped 4 bases and J dropped 7; count of bases not matched to a gene: 3. In germline, CDR1 is SGHAT, CDR2 FQNNGV. There are 14 residues in the CDR3. CDR3 region: CASSWTGGGNEQFF. Written as DNA, the CDR3 is TGTGCCAGCAGCTGGACAGGGGGCGGAAATGAGCAGTTCTTC.

This clonotype came up many times. This chain uses TRBV4-2 with TRBJ2-5, with D hard to call. From germline, CDR1 is LGHNA and CDR2 YNFKEQ. V dropped 0 bases and J dropped 1 base, with 6 bases sitting between them. The CDR3 length is 14 residues. CDR3 sequence reads: CASSQDGFQETQYF. The CDR3 DNA reads as TGTGCCAGCAGCCAAGACGGGTTCCAAGAGACCCAGTACTTC.

This clonotype was counted a few times. A much larger clone lies one base from this, so it may be a read error. This chain connects TRBV2 to TRBJ2-3, with 7 bases fitting TRBD2. Trimming took 6 bases from V and 4 from J; bases not matched to a gene: 7. This CDR3 is 14 amino acids long. From germline, CDR1 is SNHLY and CDR2 FYNNEI. Here the CDR3 reads CASRGGEGPDTQYF. The CDR3 nucleotides are TGTGCCAGCAGGGGTGGGGAGGGGCCAGATACGCAGTATTTT.

This clonotype was seen repeatedly, ten times or more. The J gene is TRBJ1-5, the V gene TRBV3-1; D uncertain. Germline V lookup: CDR1 LGHDT, CDR2 YNNKEL (reference sequence). V shed 1 base and J shed 3 bases, with 10 bases lying between them. CDR3 size: 15 residues. The CDR3 spells CASSQGNSPNQPQHF. CDR3 in DNA: TGTGCCAGCAGCCAAGGGAACAGTCCCAATCAGCCCCAGCATTTT.

This clonotype was counted ten times or more. The V call is TRBV20-1, the J call TRBJ2-3; 12 bases align to TRBD2. V gave up 1 base and J gave up 4 bases; unmatched junction bases: 6. This CDR3 contains 16 residues. In germline, CDR1 is DFQATT, CDR2 SNEGSKA (reference sequence). In nucleotides, the CDR3 is TGCAGTGCTAGAGGGACTAGCGGGAAGGTCGCAGATACGCAGTATTTT. Its protein is CSARGTSGKVADTQYF.

This clonotype has ten or more counts. V is TRBV12-3 or TRBV12-4 and J is TRBJ2-6; TRBD1 agrees at 9 bases. This CDR3 spans 17 amino acids. The ends lost 5 bases at V and 0 bases at J; junction bases unmatched: 5. The CDR3, as DNA: TGTGCCAGCAGTCTGACAGGGGGGCGCTCTGGGGCCAACGTCCTGACTTTC. Protein sequence: CASSLTGGRSGANVLTF.

The table lists this clonotype with many counts. The genes are TRBV5-1 and TRBJ2-7; D uncertain. V was clipped by 0 bases and J by 6 bases, with 4 bases between them. CDR3 size: 11 residues. CDR1 and CDR2 (germline): SGHRS, YFSETQ. CDR3 bases: TGCGCCAGCAGCTTGGCCGGCGAGCAGTACTTC. This codes for CASSLAGEQYF.

The sample holds many counts of this clonotype. This sequence joins TRBV7-2 and TRBJ2-7; 7 bases align to TRBD1. This CDR3 has 16 amino acids. Losses at the gene ends were 3 bases for V and 0 bases for J; bases not matched to a gene: 8. Per the germline V gene, CDR1 is SGHTA and CDR2 is FQGNSA. CDR3 sequence reads: CASSFMGQTSSYEQYF. DNA for the CDR3: TGTGCCAGCAGCTTCATGGGACAGACAAGCTCCTACGAGCAGTACTTC.

This clonotype was counted ten times or more. This chain connects TRBV5-4 to TRBJ1-6; 7 bases fit TRBD1. This CDR3 is 14 amino acids long. V lost 0 bases and J lost 7; bases outside the gene matches: 1. Germline CDR1 SGHNT, CDR2 YYREEE (reference sequence). The CDR3 is CASSLEQGNSPLHF. The DNA for the CDR3 is TGTGCCAGCAGCTTGGAACAGGGGAATTCACCCCTCCACTTT.

This clonotype was seen repeatedly, ten times or more. The chain carries TRBV5-1 and TRBJ2-1; TRBD1 matches at 11 bases. J lost 0 bases, V lost 3 bases, and 11 bases had no gene match. CDR3 size: 19 residues. The germline CDR1 and CDR2 sequences are SGHRS and YFSETQ. The CDR3 nucleotides read TGCGCCAGCAGCTCCGGACAGGGGGCTGCCCTAAGCTCCTACAATGAGCAGTTCTTC. Translation gives CASSSGQGAALSSYNEQFF.

This clonotype was counted at least ten times. This chain connects TRBV11-2 to TRBJ2-3; a possible D gene is TRBD1 (5 bases). V lost 5 bases and J lost 3, with 9 bases in between. Germline V gene lookup returns CDR1 SGHAT and CDR2 FQNNGV. This CDR3 has 13 residues. In DNA form, the CDR3 reads TGTGCCAGCAGCGGCAGGGAAACAGATACGCAGTATTTT. Its translation: CASSGRETDTQYF.

At least ten counts were recorded for this clonotype. The genes are TRBV6-5 and TRBJ2-6, with TRBD2 matching 8 bases. The CDR3 runs 18 residues. Germline V lookup: CDR1 MNHEY, CDR2 SVGAGI. Trimming at V came to 1 base and at J to 0 bases, leaving 5 bases not matched to a gene. In nucleotides, the CDR3 is TGTGCCAGCAGTTACTTGGGACTAGGGCGCTCTGGGGCCAACGTCCTGACTTTC. As protein: CASSYLGLGRSGANVLTF.

At least ten counts were recorded for this clonotype. J is TRBJ2-7 and V is TRBV6-6; D might be TRBD1 (6 bases). The V end lost 4 bases, the J end lost 9 bases, and 22 bases lay between the germline ends. Looked up from germline, CDR1 is MNHNY and CDR2 is SVGAGI (reference sequence). There are 15 residues in the CDR3. The CDR3 bases are TGTGCCAGCAGTTCCGGCCGGGACACACGGGTAGGGCAGTACTTC. It yields the protein CASSSGRDTRVGQYF.

This clonotype was detected many times. The chain links TRBV20-1 to TRBJ2-7, with 8 bases fitting TRBD2. The germline gives CDR1 DFQATT, CDR2 SNEGSKA (reference sequence). The CDR3 length is 12 residues. V trimming: 1 base; J trimming: 10 bases; junction bases outside the gene matches: 6. CDR3 loop: CSARGSGDFQYF. CDR3 bases: TGCAGTGCTAGAGGTAGCGGGGATTTCCAGTACTTC.

Ten or more counts support this clonotype. V gene TRBV18 combines with J gene TRBJ2-6, with 7 nucleotides matching TRBD2. Losses at the gene ends were 3 bases for V and 2 bases for J; bases not matched to a gene: 1. The CDR3 runs 15 residues. Germline lookup yields CDR1 KGHSH and CDR2 LQKENI. The chain's CDR3 is CASSPGGAGANVLTF. DNA of the CDR3: TGTGCCAGCTCACCGGGGGGGGCTGGGGCCAACGTCCTGACTTTC. Combining the CDR3 with reference TRBV18 and TRBJ2-6 gives the whole variable domain NAGVMQNPRHLVRRRGQEARLRCSPMKGHSHVYWYRQLPEEGLKFMVYLQKENIIDESGMPKERFSAEFPKEGPSILRIQQVVRGDSAAYFCASSPGGAGANVLTFGAGSRLTVL.

This clonotype was observed once. It may be a read error: a sequence one base away is much more abundant. This chain connects TRBV6-1 to TRBJ2-3, with D tentatively TRBD1 (8 bases). Germline V CDR1 and CDR2: MNHNS, SASEGT. The CDR3 has 15 amino acids. The CDR3 DNA reads TGTGCCAGCAGCCACGCGGGGGTAGGGACAGGTACGCAGTATTTT. Its translation is CASSHAGVGTGTQYF.

In this sample, this clonotype turned up a few times. V and J are TRBV21-1 and TRBJ2-7; the table gives TRBD1 as D, unverified against the DNA. TRBV21-1 constitutes a pseudogene. The CDR3 is 15 amino acids. This CDR3 is CASSKGTGMSYEQYF. The CDR3 DNA follows: TGTGCCAGCAGCAAAGGGACAGGGATGTCCTACGAGCAGTACTTC.

This clonotype was seen repeatedly, ten times or more. The V call is TRBV7-9, the J call TRBJ2-7, with D perhaps TRBD2 (6 bases). Per the germline V gene, CDR1 is SEHNR and CDR2 is FQNEAQ (reference sequence). This CDR3 contains 14 residues. Trimming cost V 1 base and J 3 bases, with 10 bases left between them. The CDR3 region has the DNA TGTGCCAGCAGCTTAGGCGGGGCTCTCTACGAGCAGTACTTC. Its protein is CASSLGGALYEQYF.

This clonotype has at least ten counts. The rearrangement links TRBV5-1 to TRBJ1-2; 8 nucleotides line up with TRBD1. Germline V gene lookup returns CDR1 SGHRS and CDR2 YFSETQ. V lost 0 bases to trimming and J lost 7 bases; unmatched junction nucleotides: 8. The CDR3 spans 15 residues. CDR3 in amino acids: CASSLGPTGGTGYTF. The CDR3 coding sequence is TGCGCCAGCAGCTTGGGCCCTACAGGGGGGACTGGCTACACCTTC.

In this sample, this clonotype turned up many times. The chain combines TRBV7-2 with TRBJ2-7; no clear D gene. The V gene's germline CDR1 is SGHTA and CDR2 FQGNSA. V gave up 5 bases and J gave up 0 bases, with 5 bases separating them. This CDR3 is built from 12 residues. Here the CDR3 DNA reads TGTGCCAGCAGCCCGTTCTCCTACGAGCAGTACTTC. It is translated as CASSPFSYEQYF.

This clonotype has ten or more counts. The rearrangement links TRBV5-6 to TRBJ2-7, with TRBD1 identical over 12 bases. Trimming removed 4 bases from V and 1 base from J; junction bases left unmatched: 6. Germline V lookup: CDR1 SGHDT, CDR2 YYEEEE. This CDR3 contains 16 residues. The CDR3 spells CASSHGDRGRSYEQYF. As DNA, the CDR3 is TGTGCCAGCAGCCACGGGGACAGGGGGCGTTCCTACGAGCAGTACTTC.

This clonotype is medium-sized. The chain combines TRBV12-3 or TRBV12-4 with TRBJ2-2, with 7 bases matching TRBD2. V lost 6 bases and J lost 5; bases outside the gene matches: 12. The CDR3 is 16 residues long. Here the CDR3 DNA reads TGTGCCAGCAGCCCCGGGGGAAGTAGCGGGACCGGGGAGCTGTTTTTT. This gives the protein CASSPGGSSGTGELFF.

This clonotype was picked up many times. The chain recombines TRBV19 with TRBJ1-1; D may be TRBD1 (6 bases). The V end lost 6 bases, the J end lost 4 bases, and 18 bases lay between the germline ends. CDR3 length: 15 amino acids. Germline assignment: CDR1 LNHDA and CDR2 SQIVND (reference sequence). CDR3 nucleotides: TGTGCCAGTAGCCGCCAGACAGGTGCGGGCACTGAAGCTTTCTTT. As protein: CASSRQTGAGTEAFF.

This clonotype was observed a handful of times. The chain couples TRBV5-4 to TRBJ1-6; TRBD1 aligns across 9 bases. V lost 4 bases, J lost 0 bases, and 5 bases stayed unmatched. CDR1 SGHNT and CDR2 YYREEE come from the germline V gene (reference sequence). The CDR3 contains 17 residues. CDR3 amino acids: CASSRGTGSSYNSPLHF. The CDR3 nucleotides are TGTGCCAGCAGCCGGGGGACAGGGAGCTCCTATAATTCACCCCTCCACTTT.

This clonotype was detected ten times or more. V gene TRBV6-1 combines with J gene TRBJ1-2; D remains unclear. V shed 4 bases and J shed 4 bases, with 13 bases lying between them. The CDR3 is 14 residues long. Looked up from germline, CDR1 is MNHNS and CDR2 is SASEGT. The CDR3 DNA reads TGTGCCAGCAGTGGCCAGGCTGCTTCCTATGGCTACACCTTC. Protein sequence: CASSGQAASYGYTF.

This clonotype has at least ten counts. This chain connects TRBV2 to TRBJ2-3; TRBD1 might be the D (5 bases). The germline V gene has CDR1 SNHLY and CDR2 FYNNEI. There are 14 residues in the CDR3. V lost 6 bases and J 4 bases, leaving 14 bases between the germline ends. CDR3 nucleotide sequence: TGTGCCAGCAGGGGTGGGAAGGGGCCAGATACGCAGTATTTT. Translation gives CASRGGKGPDTQYF.